These T cell receptor beta chains were read from a single sample in a study of T cells in Graves' hyperthyroidism and ophthalmopathy. TCRdb re-analysed the multiplex PCR reads in MiXCR, keeping a single row per CDR3 protein. The sample shows hundreds of thousands of distinct CDR3 sequences, about 14% of them seen only once. Sequenced sample: blood. Every receptor here comes from a man between 50 and 59 years old with Graves' ophthalmopathy. Each CDR3 is given with its conserved first and last residue. A D gene is named only where the DNA matches it firmly. Size is stated for part of the rows, as once, few or many counts, or as a class when the clone is expanded.

V: TRBV30; D: TRBD2; J: TRBJ2-1; size: many; DNA: TGTACCTGGAGTGATATCGGGAGCGGGAGTCGCGATGAGCAGTTCTTC; CDR3: CTWSDIGSGSRDEQFF
V: TRBV19; D: TRBD1; J: TRBJ2-7; size: NA; DNA: TGTGCCAGTAGTGTCTCGGACAGGGTTTACGAGCAGTACTTC; CDR3: CASSVSDRVYEQYF
V: TRBV6-1; D: NA; J: TRBJ2-7; size: few; DNA: TGTGCCAGCATTTTTTCATGGCTCAACTCCTACGAGCAGTACTTC; CDR3: CASIFSWLNSYEQYF
V: TRBV10-3; D: TRBD2; J: TRBJ2-7; size: many; DNA: TGTGCCATCAGTGACCGAGCGGGAACAGCCTACGAGCAGTACTTC; CDR3: CAISDRAGTAYEQYF
V: TRBV5-8; D: NA; J: TRBJ2-7; size: few; DNA: TGTGCCAGCAGTTACCCGGTCCGACTAGTTGTTGAGCAGTACTTC; CDR3: CASSYPVRLVVEQYF
V: TRBV12-3/TRBV12-4; D: TRBD2; J: TRBJ2-1; size: many; DNA: TGTGCCAGCAGTTTAGCGGGGTTGATGGACGTTCCGGGAGGGTCCTACAATGAGCAGTTCTTC; CDR3: CASSLAGLMDVPGGSYNEQFF
V: TRBV20-1; D: TRBD2; J: TRBJ2-1; size: many; DNA: TGCAGTGCTAGCGGGACTAGCGGCCTAACTCAGCAGTTCTTC; CDR3: CSASGTSGLTQQFF
V: TRBV5-4; D: NA; J: TRBJ1-2; size: NA; DNA: TGTGCCAGCAGCTTTTTGACAGATTCTAACTATGGCTACACCTTC; CDR3: CASSFLTDSNYGYTF
V: TRBV29-1; D: NA; J: TRBJ2-3; size: many; DNA: TGCAGCGTGGACCCGACAGATACGCAGTATTTT; CDR3: CSVDPTDTQYF
V: TRBV19; D: TRBD1; J: TRBJ2-7; size: NA; DNA: TGTGCCAGGGACAGGGGTGTAAACGAGCAGTACTTC; CDR3: CARDRGVNEQYF
V: TRBV6-1; D: NA; J: TRBJ2-3; size: NA; DNA: TGTGCCAGCAGTTCGGTGGATGAGGAAGATACGCAGTATTTT; CDR3: CASSSVDEEDTQYF
V: TRBV28; D: NA; J: TRBJ2-3; size: many; DNA: TGTGCCAGCAGTTTGCCCCGTCCGGATACGCAGTATTTT; CDR3: CASSLPRPDTQYF
V: TRBV9; D: TRBD1; J: TRBJ2-1; size: many; DNA: TGTGCCAGCAGCGCCCGGACAGGTTTCTACAATGAGCAGTTCTTC; CDR3: CASSARTGFYNEQFF
V: TRBV12-3/TRBV12-4; D: NA; J: TRBJ1-2; size: NA; DNA: TGTGCCAGCGGTTTAGGGCAGGGAGGTGGCTACACCTTC; CDR3: CASGLGQGGGYTF
V: TRBV3-1; D: TRBD2; J: TRBJ2-7; size: NA; DNA: TGTGCCAGCGGACCGCTAGCGGGAGGGCCCTACGAGCAGTACTTC; CDR3: CASGPLAGGPYEQYF
V: TRBV4-1; D: TRBD1; J: TRBJ2-7; size: NA; DNA: TGCGCCAGCAGCCAGGGGACAGGGAATCGTCGCTACGAGCAGTACTTC; CDR3: CASSQGTGNRRYEQYF